The subject of this entry is one T cell receptor beta chain. Its antigen is currently unknown. The data were taken from a study of cytomegalovirus exposure and HLA in healthy donors. Study context: Counted in an early data release were roughly 87 million unique TCRs from HLA-typed donors. The study's findings and limits: In vitro data verified three CMV-associated chains as specific for CMV antigens.

Vbeta (60) and Jbeta (13) primers were used in the PCR. Clones were sequenced by immunoSEQ multiplex PCR, and TCRdb holds only the in-frame ones, with some missing. The table lists 150,000 to 200,000 clones, around 80% of them singletons. Germline CDR1 and CDR2: SGHRS and YFSETQ. V was trimmed by 0 bases and J by 6 bases, leaving 8 bases between them. This CDR3 region has 13 residues. This chain connects TRBV5-1 to TRBJ2-3; D unresolved. The TCR originated in a man aged 35-49 years in good health and CMV-seronegative. Material: PBMCs. In nucleotides, the CDR3 is TGCGCCAGCAGCTTGGAATTTGAGGATACGCAGTATTTT. Protein sequence: CASSLEFEDTQYF.